What follows are 25 T cell receptor beta chains derived from one specimen sequenced in a study of cytomegalovirus exposure and HLA in healthy donors. The primer mix had 60 Vbeta and 13 Jbeta primers. The method was immunoSEQ multiplex PCR; TCRdb's version includes in-frame clones alone and lacks a portion of them. The sample has around 140,000 clones; about three quarters are singletons. Material for sequencing was PBMCs. The receptor set was obtained from a man in his fifties or sixties in good health and CMV-seropositive.

This clone was recorded a few times. The DNA of the CDR3 is TGTGCCAGCAGCTTCCCGCCCGGACAGGGGGGGAACACTGAAGCTTTCTTT. Its protein product is CASSFPPGQGGNTEAFF. The chain links TRBV7-9 to TRBJ1-1, with 10 nucleotides matching TRBD1. CDR3 length: 17 residues. The germline gives CDR1 SEHNR, CDR2 FQNEAQ (reference sequence). Unmatched junction bases numbered 8, after V lost 3 bases and J lost 1 base.

The chain is built from TRBV6-6 and TRBJ2-7, with 7 bases aligning to TRBD1. Germline CDR1 MNHNY, CDR2 SVGAGI (reference sequence). The length of the CDR3 is 13 residues. The V segment lost 6 bases and the J segment 3 bases; nucleotides outside the gene matches: 5. The CDR3 DNA reads TGTGCCAGCAGATCCCACAGGGGCTACGAGCAGTACTTC. Its protein is CASRSHRGYEQYF.

Comments on this clone: This sample also contains other DNA sequences that code for the same CDR3. DNA for the CDR3: TGTGCCAGCAGTTACTCGGGGGGTACCGGGGAGCTGTTTTTT. Amino acids: CASSYSGGTGELFF. The genes are TRBV6-5 and TRBJ2-2, with a possible D match to TRBD2 (6 bases). The CDR3 runs 14 residues. Germline values: CDR1 MNHEY, CDR2 SVGAGI. Trimming took off 0 bases at V and 5 bases at J, with 7 bases between the two ends.

The chain links TRBV7-3 to TRBJ2-1, with TRBD2 matching 8 bases. This CDR3 is built from 15 residues. J gave up 2 bases and V 6 bases, and 6 bases lay outside the gene matches. The V gene's germline CDR1 is SGHTA and CDR2 FQGTGA. CDR3 sequence: CASSSDSGTYNEQFF. The DNA of the CDR3 is TGTGCCAGCAGTAGTGATAGCGGGACCTACAATGAGCAGTTCTTC. Looking up the rest from reference TRBV7-3 and TRBJ2-1 gives the full variable domain: GAGVSQTPSNKVTEKGKYVELRCDPISGHTALYWYRQSLGQGPEFLIYFQGTGAADDSGLPNDRFFAVRPEGSVSTLKIQRTERGDSAVYLCASSSDSGTYNEQFFGPGTRLTVL.

This CDR3 reads CASSPGTGWTDTQYF. The CDR3 DNA reads TGTGCCAGCAGCCCCGGGACAGGGTGGACAGATACGCAGTATTTT. The chain has TRBV5-4 and TRBJ2-3; 9 nucleotides match TRBD1. The V and J ends lost 4 bases and 3 bases, in that order; junction bases with no gene match: 6. Germline loops: CDR1 SGHNT, CDR2 YYREEE (reference sequence). CDR3 size: 15 residues.

J is TRBJ2-3 and V is TRBV9; a weak D match, TRBD1 (6 bases). V was pared by 6 bases and J by 5 bases, with 16 bases between. The CDR3 runs to 14 residues. The V gene's germline CDR1 is SGDLS and CDR2 YYNGEE. The CDR3: CASNRDRAGDTQYF. The CDR3 DNA sequence: TGTGCCAGCAACAGGGACCGCGCCGGAGATACGCAGTATTTT.

The V gene is TRBV27, the J gene TRBJ2-2; D possibly corresponds to TRBD1 (5 bases). V was pared by 6 bases and J by 1 base, with 12 bases between. The CDR3 loop spans 15 amino acids. Per the germline V gene, CDR1 is MNHEY and CDR2 is SMNVEV (reference sequence). The CDR3 reads CASRTPQGNTGELFF. In DNA, the CDR3 is TGTGCCAGCAGGACCCCTCAGGGGAACACCGGGGAGCTGTTTTTT.

This chain uses TRBV5-4 with TRBJ2-3, with D hard to call. Germline V CDR1 and CDR2: SGHNT, YYREEE (reference sequence). This CDR3 is built from 12 residues. Trimming shortened V by 4 bases and J by 6 bases, and 9 bases separated the two germline ends. CDR3 DNA: TGTGCCAGCAGCCCCAACGCGGATACGCAGTATTTT. Residues: CASSPNADTQYF.

The genes are TRBV5-1 and TRBJ2-7, with 14 nucleotides matching TRBD2. Germline-derived CDR1 and CDR2 are SGHRS and YFSETQ. The CDR3 extends over 17 amino acids. V lost 3 bases to trimming and J lost 5 bases; unmatched junction nucleotides: 10. The CDR3 region has the DNA TGCGCCAGCAGCTATGCCGGGACTAGCGGGAGTCCCAACGAGCAGTACTTC. Its translation is CASSYAGTSGSPNEQYF.

This clone has a handful of counts. The chain employs TRBV7-3 and TRBJ2-1; D not certain. Germline-derived CDR1 and CDR2 are SGHTA and FQGTGA. This CDR3 has 12 residues. The germline V and J ends were trimmed by 6 bases and 9 bases, with 12 bases remaining between them. CDR3 sequence: CASSFGPGEQFF. The CDR3 DNA sequence: TGTGCCAGCAGTTTTGGGCCAGGTGAGCAGTTCTTC.

The chain recombines TRBV5-1 with TRBJ2-7, with 7 bases matching TRBD1. J gave up 2 bases and V 3 bases, and 2 bases lay outside the gene matches. Germline V CDR1 and CDR2: SGHRS, YFSETQ. The CDR3 extends over 13 amino acids. CDR3 in DNA: TGCGCCAGCAGCTCCAGGGGGACCTACGAGCAGTACTTC. Translation gives CASSSRGTYEQYF.

The chain combines TRBV7-3 with TRBJ2-5; D remains ambiguous. Trimming took off 5 bases at V and 4 bases at J, with 11 bases between the two ends. Germline values: CDR1 SGHTA, CDR2 FQGTGA. There are 13 residues in the CDR3. The CDR3, as DNA: TGTGCCAGCAGCCTGGCGGTAGGAGAGACCCAGTACTTC. Protein product: CASSLAVGETQYF.

The CDR3 DNA reads TGTGCCAGCTCACCAGGACAGGGTGGTGTCAACTATGGCTACACCTTC. Translation: CASSPGQGGVNYGYTF. The chain combines TRBV18 with TRBJ1-2; TRBD1 matches at 8 bases. There are 16 residues in the CDR3. Germline CDR1 is KGHSH and CDR2 is LQKENI. V dropped 2 bases and J dropped 2; count of bases not matched to a gene: 7.

This chain connects TRBV6-6 to TRBJ2-5, with a tentative D call TRBD2 (6 bases). The CDR3 contains 14 residues. Germline V gene sequence: CDR1 MNHNY, CDR2 SVGAGI (reference sequence). V gave up 2 bases and J gave up 0 bases, with 7 bases separating them. CDR3 in amino acids: CASSYAGYQETQYF. CDR3 nucleotides: TGTGCCAGCAGTTACGCGGGGTACCAAGAGACCCAGTACTTC.

Details on this clone: Other DNA sequences of this sample code for an identical CDR3. V gene TRBV5-1 combines with J gene TRBJ1-4; D unresolved. Per the germline V gene, CDR1 is SGHRS and CDR2 is YFSETQ. This CDR3 is 14 amino acids long. V dropped 0 bases and J dropped 5 bases, with 8 bases sitting between them. The CDR3 loop is CASSLGGGNEKLFF. CDR3 DNA: TGCGCCAGCAGCTTGGGCGGCGGCAATGAAAAACTGTTTTTT.

The chain's CDR3 is CASSSGLPGELFF. The CDR3 nucleotides are TGTGCCAGCAGCAGCGGCCTCCCCGGGGAGCTGTTTTTT. The chain has TRBV7-6 and TRBJ2-2, with TRBD2 as a possible D gene (5 bases). The CDR3 spans 13 residues. Trimming took off 5 bases at V and 6 bases at J, with 10 bases between the two ends. Germline V gene data show CDR1 as SGHVS and CDR2 as FNYEAQ.

This clone was seen a handful of times. The genes are TRBV11-3 and TRBJ2-1, with TRBD2 identical over 8 bases. CDR1 is SGHNT and CDR2 is YENEEA in the germline V gene. Trimming removed 3 bases from V and 10 bases from J; junction bases left unmatched: 5. CDR3 length equals 13 residues. CDR3 sequence reads: CASSFSGSGEQFF. The CDR3 nucleotides are TGTGCCAGCAGCTTCAGCGGGAGTGGGGAGCAGTTCTTC.

The chain recombines TRBV18 with TRBJ2-3, with 10 nucleotides matching TRBD1. The V gene end was trimmed by 3 bases and the J gene end by 10 bases; junction bases not matched to a gene: 7. There are 14 residues in the CDR3. Per the germline V gene, CDR1 is KGHSH and CDR2 is LQKENI. CDR3 bases: TGTGCCAGCTCACCGGAGACAGGGGGCTCGGCGCAGTATTTT. Translated: CASSPETGGSAQYF.

The chain is built from TRBV11-3 and TRBJ2-5; 10 positions match TRBD1. The better agreement between TRBJ2-7 and the DNA end casts doubt on the J call. Germline V CDR1 and CDR2: SGHNT, YENEEA. The CDR3 is 15 amino acids. The DNA for the CDR3 is TGTGCCAGCAGCCGCACCGGGACAGGGGCCAACGAGCAGTACTTC. It encodes CASSRTGTGANEQYF.

The J gene is TRBJ1-1, the V gene TRBV11-2; no definite D call. Germline CDR1 is SGHAT and CDR2 is FQNNGV. This CDR3 contains 13 residues. The V gene lost 2 bases and the J gene lost 0 bases, with 4 bases spanning the gap. CDR3 sequence reads: CASSLLMNTEAFF. In DNA form, the CDR3 reads TGTGCCAGCAGCTTACTAATGAACACTGAAGCTTTCTTT.

The chain carries TRBV18 and TRBJ2-2; 7 bases fit TRBD2. V dropped 1 base and J dropped 6; count of bases not matched to a gene: 8. The CDR3 is made up of 16 amino acids. Germline V CDR1 and CDR2: KGHSH, LQKENI. CDR3: CASSPHPAGEPGELFF. In DNA, the CDR3 is TGTGCCAGCTCACCACACCCCGCGGGGGAACCCGGGGAGCTGTTTTTT.

The gene calls are TRBV5-6 and TRBJ2-2, with TRBD1 identical over 10 bases. Germline lookup yields CDR1 SGHDT and CDR2 YYEEEE. The CDR3 extends over 16 amino acids. V lost 5 bases and J lost 3; bases outside the gene matches: 7. CDR3 in amino acids: CASRETGGSYTGELFF. CDR3 coding DNA: TGTGCCAGCAGAGAGACAGGGGGCTCTTACACCGGGGAGCTGTTTTTT.

The chain carries TRBV19 and TRBJ2-5; D call uncertain. This CDR3 has 14 amino acids. The V gene's germline CDR1 is LNHDA and CDR2 SQIVND (reference sequence). With 3 bases removed from V and 5 bases from J, the gap between germline ends came to 13 bases. CDR3: CASSIPGGRETQYF. In DNA, the CDR3 is TGTGCCAGTAGTATCCCCGGCGGCCGGGAGACCCAGTACTTC.

The gene calls are TRBV6-6 and TRBJ1-1; the match to TRBD1 covers 7 bases. V was pared by 6 bases and J by 2 bases, with 6 bases of the junction left unmatched. CDR1 MNHNY and CDR2 SVGAGI come from the germline V gene (reference sequence). The CDR3 is 14 residues long. CDR3 region: CASSAGGSNTEAFF. In DNA form, the CDR3 reads TGTGCCAGCAGCGCAGGGGGATCCAACACTGAAGCTTTCTTT.

The rearrangement uses TRBV9 and TRBJ1-1; D gene ambiguous. In germline, CDR1 is SGDLS, CDR2 YYNGEE. This CDR3 comprises 13 residues. V lost 1 base and J 5 bases, leaving 9 bases between the germline ends. DNA for the CDR3: TGTGCCAGCAGCGTACAGGTGGCGACTGAAGCTTTCTTT. It is translated as CASSVQVATEAFF.